Listed here are 17 T cell receptor beta chains from one sample, sequenced in a study of blood T cell repertoires in COVID-19. Method: immunoSEQ multiplex PCR; TCRdb's copy keeps in-frame clones and lacks some. The table records 200,000 or so clones, around 80% of them present only once. The sample consisted of peripheral blood. The receptors were sampled from a man aged 35 to 55 who had recovered from COVID-19.

V usage is TRBV19 and J usage is TRBJ2-5; possibly TRBD2 for D (5 bases). The V and J ends lost 5 bases and 2 bases respectively, with 9 bases between them. Per the germline V gene, CDR1 is LNHDA and CDR2 is SQIVND (reference sequence). The CDR3 sequence is 13 residues long. CDR3 sequence: CASSEGGQETQYF. The CDR3 region has the DNA TGTGCCAGTAGTGAGGGCGGACAAGAGACCCAGTACTTC.

This rearrangement joins TRBV7-2 to TRBJ1-1, with D hard to call. The CDR3 consists of 13 residues. The germline V and J ends were trimmed by 5 bases and 8 bases, with 15 bases remaining between them. Per the germline V gene, CDR1 is SGHTA and CDR2 is FQGNSA. In nucleotides, the CDR3 is TGTGCCAGCAGCATCACGCGGACTACAGAAGCTTTCTTT. This gives the protein CASSITRTTEAFF.

This chain joins TRBV4-1 and TRBJ2-5; 13 positions agree with TRBD2. The CDR3 is 15 residues long. Germline-derived CDR1 and CDR2 are MGHRA and YSYEKL. V lost 6 bases, J lost 3 bases, and 4 bases stayed unmatched. CDR3 region: CASRHGLAGEETQYF. Here the CDR3 DNA reads TGCGCCAGCAGACATGGACTAGCGGGAGAAGAGACCCAGTACTTC.

This clone has just one count. Other DNA sequences in this specimen translate into the identical CDR3. This CDR3 reads CASSVASGAGNTIYF. As DNA, the CDR3 is TGTGCCAGCAGCGTAGCATCAGGGGCTGGAAACACCATATATTTT. The chain is built from TRBV9 and TRBJ1-3, with D possibly matching TRBD1 (6 bases). The CDR3 loop spans 15 amino acids. Trimming removed 0 bases from V and 2 bases from J, with 9 bases in between. CDR1 and CDR2 from the germline V gene are SGDLS and YYNGEE. The whole variable domain, filled in from reference TRBV9 and TRBJ1-3, reads DSGVTQTPKHLITATGQRVTLRCSPRSGDLSVYWYQQSLDQGLQFLIQYYNGEERAKGNILERFSAQQFPDLHSELNLSSLELGDSALYFCASSVASGAGNTIYFGEGSWLTVV.

The chain is built from TRBV3-1 (or the pseudogene TRBV3-2) and TRBJ1-2; TRBD1 matches 11 bases. CDR1 and CDR2 from the germline V gene are LGHDT and YNNKEL (reference sequence). Trimming at V came to 0 bases and at J to 7 bases, leaving 16 bases not matched to a gene. This CDR3 is built from 19 residues. CDR3 DNA: TGTGCCAGCAGCCAAGATGGACAGGGGGCTCAGTCAGTCTCTATTGGCTACACCTTC. It specifies CASSQDGQGAQSVSIGYTF.

The chain recombines TRBV5-1 with TRBJ2-6; D is possibly TRBD1 (5 bases). The CDR3 has 13 residues. The V gene's germline CDR1 is SGHRS and CDR2 YFSETQ. The V and J ends lost 4 bases and 8 bases respectively, with 10 bases between them. CDR3 sequence: CASSGSGTNVLTF. In DNA, the CDR3 is TGCGCCAGCAGCGGGTCAGGGACCAACGTCCTGACTTTC.

This clone came up once. The CDR3 DNA sequence: TGTGCCAGCAGCTTAGATCCGAACTATACTAACTATGGCTACACCTTC. Its protein product is CASSLDPNYTNYGYTF. This chain links TRBV11-3 with TRBJ1-2; no firm D call. V was clipped by 0 bases and J by 0 bases, with 11 bases between them. CDR1 is SGHNT and CDR2 is YENEEA in the germline V gene. This CDR3 comprises 16 residues.

This sequence joins TRBV7-6 and TRBJ2-3; 8 bases agree with TRBD2. The CDR3 is 17 residues long. Germline lookup yields CDR1 SGHVS and CDR2 FNYEAQ. Trimming took 3 bases from V and 0 from J; bases not matched to a gene: 8. The CDR3 reads CASSFQRGHPSTDTQYF. The CDR3 DNA is TGTGCCAGCAGCTTCCAGCGGGGGCATCCTAGCACAGATACGCAGTATTTT. The full variable domain, in which reference TRBV7-6 and TRBJ2-3 provide the parts outside the CDR3, is GAGVSQSPRYKVTKRGQDVALRCDPISGHVSLYWYRQALGQGPEFLTYFNYEAQQDKSGLPNDRFSAERPEGSISTLTIQRTEQRDSAMYRCASSFQRGHPSTDTQYFGPGTRLTVL.

The chain joins TRBV30 to TRBJ2-1, with TRBD1 matching 7 bases. The CDR3 spans 13 residues. The junction had 9 bases not matched to a gene; V was cut back by 0 bases and J by 13 bases. In germline, CDR1 is GTSNPN, CDR2 SVGIG (reference sequence). The CDR3 spells CAWSVTQDRVQFF. DNA of the CDR3: TGTGCCTGGAGTGTAACCCAAGACAGGGTTCAGTTCTTC. The complete variable domain, with remaining parts taken from reference TRBV30 and TRBJ2-1, reads SQTIHQWPATLVQPVGSPLSLECTVEGTSNPNLYWYRQAAGRGLQLLFYSVGIGQISSEVPQNLSASRPQDRQFILSSKKLLLSDSGFYLCAWSVTQDRVQFFGPGTRLTVL.

This sequence joins TRBV29-1 and TRBJ1-5; the match to TRBD1 covers 9 bases. Trimming at V came to 4 bases and at J to 7 bases, leaving 8 bases not matched to a gene. CDR3 length equals 14 residues. Germline CDR1 SQVTM, CDR2 ANQGSEA. CDR3: CSVGTGGADQPQHF. The CDR3 region has the DNA TGCAGCGTTGGTACAGGGGGCGCTGACCAGCCCCAGCATTTT.

J is TRBJ2-1 and V is TRBV20-1, with D possibly being TRBD1 (5 bases). Germline CDR1 reads DFQATT; CDR2 reads SNEGSKA (reference sequence). The CDR3 is made up of 11 amino acids. V shed 5 bases and J shed 10 bases, with 12 bases lying between them. CDR3 nucleotides: TGCAGTGCTCCCAGGGATTGGGAGCAGTTCTTC. It codes for CSAPRDWEQFF.

CDR3 protein: CASSYSSEAYEQYF. CDR3 coding DNA: TGTGCCAGCAGTTACTCGTCGGAGGCCTACGAGCAGTACTTC. This chain connects TRBV6-6 to TRBJ2-7; D possibly corresponds to TRBD2 (5 bases). Germline V lookup: CDR1 MNHNY, CDR2 SVGAGI (reference sequence). The V end lost 0 bases, the J end lost 2 bases, and 8 bases lay between the germline ends. The CDR3 length is 14 residues.

The chain couples TRBV7-2 to TRBJ2-7, with D possibly TRBD2 on 5 matching bases. The germline V gene encodes CDR1 SGHTA and CDR2 FQGNSA. Trimming took off 3 bases at V and 5 bases at J, with 14 bases between the two ends. This CDR3 has 14 amino acids. The DNA for the CDR3 is TGTGCCAGCAGCTTTTCCTGGACTGCTAACGAGCAGTACTTC. Encoded protein: CASSFSWTANEQYF.

The table lists this clone with many counts. This sequence joins TRBV18 and TRBJ2-3, with D perhaps matching TRBD2 (5 bases). The CDR3 consists of 15 residues. Germline-derived CDR1 and CDR2 are KGHSH and LQKENI. Trimming removed 5 bases from V and 6 bases from J, with 18 bases in between. The CDR3 here is CASSEWSGVLDTQYF. CDR3 in DNA: TGTGCCAGCTCAGAATGGTCCGGGGTTCTGGATACGCAGTATTTT.

V gene TRBV6-5 combines with J gene TRBJ2-3, with D maybe TRBD2 (5 bases). From germline, CDR1 is MNHEY and CDR2 SVGAGI. Trimming cost V 8 bases and J 6 bases, with 12 bases left between them. This CDR3 has 12 amino acids. The CDR3 sequence is CASRGYSDTQYF. CDR3 nucleotides: TGTGCCAGCCGGGGTTATTCGGATACGCAGTATTTT.

This chain connects TRBV3-1 (or the pseudogene TRBV3-2) to TRBJ2-1; 9 bases are a match to TRBD2. Trimming took 4 bases from V and 5 from J; bases not matched to a gene: 6. This CDR3 region has 15 residues. Germline-derived CDR1 and CDR2 are LGHDT and YNNKEL (reference sequence). For the CDR3, the DNA is TGTGCCAGCAGCCGGGGGCTAGCGGGGAACAATGAGCAGTTCTTC. Its translation: CASSRGLAGNNEQFF.

The rearrangement uses TRBV13 and TRBJ1-1; a possible D gene is TRBD1 (5 bases). The CDR3 has 14 amino acids. Trimming shortened V by 1 base and J by 0 bases, and 6 bases separated the two germline ends. Germline assignment: CDR1 PRHDT and CDR2 FYEKMQ (reference sequence). The CDR3 DNA reads TGTGCCAGCAGCTTAGAGGGGCTGAACACTGAAGCTTTCTTT. Its translation is CASSLEGLNTEAFF.